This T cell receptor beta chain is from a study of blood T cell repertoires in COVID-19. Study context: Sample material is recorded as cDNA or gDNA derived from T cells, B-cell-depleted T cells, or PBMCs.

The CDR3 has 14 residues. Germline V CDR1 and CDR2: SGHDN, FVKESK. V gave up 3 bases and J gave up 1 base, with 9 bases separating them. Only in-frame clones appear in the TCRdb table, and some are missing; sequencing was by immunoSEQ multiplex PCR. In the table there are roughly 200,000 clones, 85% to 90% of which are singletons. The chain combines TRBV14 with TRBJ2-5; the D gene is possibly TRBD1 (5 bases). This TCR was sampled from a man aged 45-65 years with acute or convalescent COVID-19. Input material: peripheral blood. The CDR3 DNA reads TGTGCCAGCAGCCATCGACAGATCCAAGAGACCCAGTACTTC. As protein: CASSHRQIQETQYF.